This T cell receptor beta chain comes out of a study of blood T cell repertoires in COVID-19. Overall study: T cells, B-cell-depleted T cells, or PBMCs supplied cDNA or gDNA.

As processed by the authors: From reference gene primer amplification, estimates of nucleated cell counts were derived. The method was immunoSEQ multiplex PCR; TCRdb's version includes in-frame clones alone and lacks a portion of them. The D gene and trimming were derived from the DNA, and the V and J assignments and clone size from that table. The sample records 200,000 to 300,000 clones, around 80% being singletons. The CDR3 sequence is 11 residues long. Germline CDR1 LNHDA, CDR2 SQIVND (reference sequence). This chain connects TRBV19 to TRBJ1-5; 7 nucleotides agree with TRBD1. This clonotype originated in a man aged 35 to 55 with acute or convalescent COVID-19. The sequenced sample was peripheral blood. CDR3: CGTGTNQPQHF. The CDR3 nucleotides read TGTGGGACAGGTACGAATCAGCCCCAGCATTTT.